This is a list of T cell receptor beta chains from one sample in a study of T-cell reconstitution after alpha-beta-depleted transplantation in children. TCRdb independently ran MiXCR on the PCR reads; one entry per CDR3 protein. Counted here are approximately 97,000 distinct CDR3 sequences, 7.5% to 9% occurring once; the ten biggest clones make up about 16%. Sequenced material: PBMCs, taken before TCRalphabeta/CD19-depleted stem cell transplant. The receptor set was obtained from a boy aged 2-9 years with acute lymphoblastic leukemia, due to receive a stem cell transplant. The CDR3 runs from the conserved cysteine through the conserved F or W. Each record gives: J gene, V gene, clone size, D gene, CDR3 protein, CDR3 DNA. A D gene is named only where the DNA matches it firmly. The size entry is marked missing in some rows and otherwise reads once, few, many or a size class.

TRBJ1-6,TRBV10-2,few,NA,CASSAGRQASSYNSPLHF,TGCGCCAGCAGTGCAGGCCGACAGGCTAGCTCCTATAATTCACCCCTCCACTTT
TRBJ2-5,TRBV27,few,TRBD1,CASSNRQGQETQYF,TGTGCCAGCAGTAACAGACAGGGGCAAGAGACCCAGTACTTC
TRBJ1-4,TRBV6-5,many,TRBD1,CASSGQGSGKLFF,TGTGCCAGCAGCGGACAGGGAAGTGGAAAACTGTTTTTT
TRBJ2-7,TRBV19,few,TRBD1,CASSPTGTGGYEQYF,TGTGCCAGTAGTCCAACCGGGACAGGGGGCTACGAGCAGTACTTC
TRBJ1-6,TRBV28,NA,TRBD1,CASQGDGGNSPLHF,TGTGCCAGCCAGGGGGACGGGGGTAATTCACCCCTCCACTTT
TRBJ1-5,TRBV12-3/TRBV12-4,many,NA,CASGFRASQPQHF,TGTGCCAGCGGGTTCCGGGCTTCTCAGCCCCAGCATTTT
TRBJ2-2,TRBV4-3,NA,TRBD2,CASSSGLAGDLANTGELFF,TGCGCCAGCAGCTCAGGACTAGCGGGGGACCTCGCGAACACCGGGGAGCTGTTTTTT
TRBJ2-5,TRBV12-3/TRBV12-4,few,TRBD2,CASSPPVGGAGQETQYF,TGTGCCAGCAGTCCTCCCGTCGGGGGGGCCGGGCAAGAGACCCAGTACTTC
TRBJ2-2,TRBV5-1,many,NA,CASSFAGPNSGTGELFF,TGCGCCAGCAGCTTTGCTGGGCCGAACTCGGGCACCGGGGAGCTGTTTTTT
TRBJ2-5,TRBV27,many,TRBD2,CASSFGGAEETQYF,TGTGCCAGCAGTTTCGGGGGGGCAGAAGAGACCCAGTACTTC
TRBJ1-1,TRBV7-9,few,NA,CASGLRDGSNTEAFF,TGTGCCAGCGGACTAAGGGACGGATCCAACACTGAAGCTTTCTTT
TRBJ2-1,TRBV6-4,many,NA,CASSSEGHGEQFF,TGTGCCAGCAGTAGCGAGGGGCATGGTGAGCAGTTCTTC
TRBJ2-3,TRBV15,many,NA,CATSRTAYTDTQYF,TGTGCCACCAGCAGGACGGCTTACACAGATACGCAGTATTTT
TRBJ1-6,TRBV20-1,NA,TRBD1,CSARRDRVSYNSPLHF,TGCAGTGCTAGAAGGGACAGAGTCTCCTATAATTCACCCCTCCACTTT
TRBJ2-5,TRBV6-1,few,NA,CATQVWGKETQYF,TGTGCCACCCAGGTTTGGGGTAAAGAGACCCAGTACTTC
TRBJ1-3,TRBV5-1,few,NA,CASSLGTSPRDTIYF,TGCGCCAGCAGCTTGGGTACCAGCCCGAGAGACACCATATATTTT
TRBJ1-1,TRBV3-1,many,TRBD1,CASSPGTGLPMNTEAFF,TGTGCCAGCAGCCCGGGGACAGGGCTACCCATGAACACTGAAGCTTTCTTT
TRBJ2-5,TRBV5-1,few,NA,CASSFIRGVGETQYF,TGCGCCAGCAGCTTTATTAGGGGAGTTGGGGAGACCCAGTACTTC
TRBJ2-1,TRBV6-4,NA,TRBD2,CASSDSRGGHNEQFF,TGTGCCAGCAGTGACTCGCGGGGGGGCCACAATGAGCAGTTCTTC
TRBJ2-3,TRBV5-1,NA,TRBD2,CASSTLADNTDTQYF,TGCGCCAGCAGCACACTAGCGGACAACACAGATACGCAGTATTTT
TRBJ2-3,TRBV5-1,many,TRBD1,CASSTGTGGPDTQYF,TGCGCCAGCAGCACGGGGACAGGGGGCCCAGATACGCAGTATTTT
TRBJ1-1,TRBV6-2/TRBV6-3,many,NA,CASSYSANTEAFF,TGTGCCAGCAGTTACTCGGCAAACACTGAAGCTTTCTTT
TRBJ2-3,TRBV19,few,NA,CASSPRREVMASYF,TGTGCCAGTAGTCCCCGGAGGGAGGTGATGGCCTCGTATTTT
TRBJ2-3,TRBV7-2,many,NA,CASATYEGIPPTDTQYF,TGTGCCAGCGCTACGTACGAGGGGATCCCGCCCACAGATACGCAGTATTTT
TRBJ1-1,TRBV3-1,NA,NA,CASSQRQANTEAFF,TGTGCCAGCAGCCAGAGGCAGGCGAACACTGAAGCTTTCTTT
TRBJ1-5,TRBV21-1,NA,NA,CASSLRTGSSNQPQHF,TGTGCCAGCAGCTTACGGACAGGGTCTAGCAATCAGCCCCAGCATTTT
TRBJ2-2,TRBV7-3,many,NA,CASSPRVTGELFF,TGTGCCAGCAGCCCGAGGGTCACCGGGGAGCTGTTTTTT
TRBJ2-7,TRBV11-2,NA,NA,CASSPGQFFRYEQYF,TGTGCCAGCAGCCCGGGACAATTCTTCAGGTACGAGCAGTACTTC
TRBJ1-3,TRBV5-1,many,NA,CASRERGAGNTIYF,TGCGCCAGCCGCGAACGGGGGGCAGGAAACACCATATATTTT